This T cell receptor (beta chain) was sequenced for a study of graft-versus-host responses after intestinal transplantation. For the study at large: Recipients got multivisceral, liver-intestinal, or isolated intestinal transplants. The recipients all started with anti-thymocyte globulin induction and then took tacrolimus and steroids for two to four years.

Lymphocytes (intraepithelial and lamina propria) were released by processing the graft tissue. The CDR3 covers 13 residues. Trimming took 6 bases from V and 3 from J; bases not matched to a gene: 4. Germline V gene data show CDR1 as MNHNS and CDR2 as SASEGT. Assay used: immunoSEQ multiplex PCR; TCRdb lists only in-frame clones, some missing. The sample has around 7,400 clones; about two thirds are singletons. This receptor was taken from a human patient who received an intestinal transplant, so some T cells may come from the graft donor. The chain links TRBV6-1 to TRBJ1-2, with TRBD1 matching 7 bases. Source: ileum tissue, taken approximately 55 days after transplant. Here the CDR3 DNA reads TGTGCCAGCAGCCGGGACAGTGACTATGGCTACACCTTC. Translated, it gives CASSRDSDYGYTF.